This TCR beta chain was documented in a study of blood T cells in healthy people across ages. Primers used in a second PCR of roughly 6 to 12 cycles were a sample-barcoded 5' primer and a J-beta primer mix. Every molecule of cDNA carried a tag from a template-switch adaptor with 12 random nucleotides. TCRdb reprocessed the 5' RACE reads via MiXCR and lists one record per CDR3 protein. The sample yields approximately 1,700,000 distinct CDR3 sequences, around 40% seen once. Study observations and caveats: Shifts in expanded clonotypes may have been confounded by donor CMV status, which was unknown. Older age coincided with a roughly linear decline in TCR beta diversity per million T cells.

This CDR3 spans 17 amino acids. The study recruited healthy Caucasian donors from Russia who were aged about 6 to 95. A remark on this clonotype: Its antigen is currently unknown. At one end, the junction sequence differs from germline, possibly due to a read error.

This sequence originates from a human donor in good health. The chain has TRBV12-3 or TRBV12-4 and TRBJ2-3; 7 bases agree with TRBD2. Material for sequencing was blood. The CDR3 loop is CASSLRSSGASTDTEYF. The CDR3 DNA reads TGTGCCAGCAGCCTGAGATCCAGCGGGGCTAGCACAGATACGGAGTATTTT.